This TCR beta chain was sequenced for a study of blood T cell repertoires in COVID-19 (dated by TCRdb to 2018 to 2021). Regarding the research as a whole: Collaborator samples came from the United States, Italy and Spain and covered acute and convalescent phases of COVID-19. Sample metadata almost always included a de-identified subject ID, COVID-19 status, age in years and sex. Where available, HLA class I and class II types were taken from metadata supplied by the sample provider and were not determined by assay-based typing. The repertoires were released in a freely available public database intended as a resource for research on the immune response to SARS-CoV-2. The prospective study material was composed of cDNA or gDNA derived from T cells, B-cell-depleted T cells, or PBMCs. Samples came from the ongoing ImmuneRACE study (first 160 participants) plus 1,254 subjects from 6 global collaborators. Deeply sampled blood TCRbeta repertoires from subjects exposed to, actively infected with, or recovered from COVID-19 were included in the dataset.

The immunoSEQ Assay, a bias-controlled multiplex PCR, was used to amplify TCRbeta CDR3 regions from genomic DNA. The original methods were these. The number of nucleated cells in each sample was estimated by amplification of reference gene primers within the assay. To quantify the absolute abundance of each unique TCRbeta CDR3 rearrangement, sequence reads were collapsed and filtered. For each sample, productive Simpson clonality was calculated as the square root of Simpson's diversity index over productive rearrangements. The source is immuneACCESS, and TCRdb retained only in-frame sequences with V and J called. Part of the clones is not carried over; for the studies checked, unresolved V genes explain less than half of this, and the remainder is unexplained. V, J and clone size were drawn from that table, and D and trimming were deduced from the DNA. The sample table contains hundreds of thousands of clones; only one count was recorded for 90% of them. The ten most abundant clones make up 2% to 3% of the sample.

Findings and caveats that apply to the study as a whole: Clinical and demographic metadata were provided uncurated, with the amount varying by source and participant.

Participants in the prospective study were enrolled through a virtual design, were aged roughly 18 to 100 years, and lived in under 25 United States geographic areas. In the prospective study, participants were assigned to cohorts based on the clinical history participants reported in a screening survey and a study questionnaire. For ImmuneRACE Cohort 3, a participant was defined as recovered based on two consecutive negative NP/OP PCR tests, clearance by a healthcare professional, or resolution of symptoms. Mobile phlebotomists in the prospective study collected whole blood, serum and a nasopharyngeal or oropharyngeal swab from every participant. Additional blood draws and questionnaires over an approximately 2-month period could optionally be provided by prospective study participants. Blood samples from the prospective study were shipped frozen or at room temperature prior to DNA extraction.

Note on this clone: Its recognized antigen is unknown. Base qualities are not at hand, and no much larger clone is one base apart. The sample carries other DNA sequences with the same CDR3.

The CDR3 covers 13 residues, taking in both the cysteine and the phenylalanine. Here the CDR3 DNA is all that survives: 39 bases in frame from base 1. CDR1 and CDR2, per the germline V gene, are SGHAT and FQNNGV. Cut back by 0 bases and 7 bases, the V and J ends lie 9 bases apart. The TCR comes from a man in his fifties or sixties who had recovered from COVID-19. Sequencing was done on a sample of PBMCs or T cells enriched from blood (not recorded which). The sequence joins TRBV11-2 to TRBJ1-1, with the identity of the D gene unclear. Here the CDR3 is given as CASSLDLRNEAFF. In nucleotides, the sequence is TGTGCCAGCAGCTTAGATCTCAGAAATGAAGCTTTCTTT. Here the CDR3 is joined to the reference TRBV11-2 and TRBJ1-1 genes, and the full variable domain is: EAGVAQSPRYKIIEKRQSVAFWCNPISGHATLYWYQQILGQGPKLLIQFQNNGVVDDSQLPKDRFSAERLKGVDSTLKIQPAKLEDSAVYLCASSLDLRNEAFFGQGTRLTVV.